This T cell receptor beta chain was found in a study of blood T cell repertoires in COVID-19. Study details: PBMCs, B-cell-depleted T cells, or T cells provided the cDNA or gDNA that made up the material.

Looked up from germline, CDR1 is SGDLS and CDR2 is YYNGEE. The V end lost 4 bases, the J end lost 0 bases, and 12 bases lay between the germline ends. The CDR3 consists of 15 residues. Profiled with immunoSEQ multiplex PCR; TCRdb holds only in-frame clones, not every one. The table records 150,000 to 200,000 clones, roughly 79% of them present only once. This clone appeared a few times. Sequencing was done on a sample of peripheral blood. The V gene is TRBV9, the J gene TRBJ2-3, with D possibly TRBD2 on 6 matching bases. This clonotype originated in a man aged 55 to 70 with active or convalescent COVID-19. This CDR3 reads CASSKGLASTDTQYF. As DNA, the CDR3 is TGTGCCAGCAGCAAGGGACTGGCTAGCACAGATACGCAGTATTTT.